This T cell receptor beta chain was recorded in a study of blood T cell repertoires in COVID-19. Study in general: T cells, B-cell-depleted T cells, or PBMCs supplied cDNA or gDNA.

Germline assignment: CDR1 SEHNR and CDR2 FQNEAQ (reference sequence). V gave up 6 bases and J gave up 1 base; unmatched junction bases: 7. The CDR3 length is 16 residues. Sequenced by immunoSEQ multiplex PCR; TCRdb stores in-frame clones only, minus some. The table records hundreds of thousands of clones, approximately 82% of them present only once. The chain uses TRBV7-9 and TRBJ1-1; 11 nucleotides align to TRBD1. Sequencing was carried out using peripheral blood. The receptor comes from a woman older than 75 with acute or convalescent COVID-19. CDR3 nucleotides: TGTGCCAGCAGTCTGGACAGGGGGCACTGGAACACTGAAGCTTTCTTT. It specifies CASSLDRGHWNTEAFF.